The 23 T cell receptor beta chains reported below all come from one sample, sequenced in a study of OX40 agonist ivuxolimab in advanced cancers. Clones were sequenced by immunoSEQ multiplex PCR, and TCRdb holds only the in-frame ones, with some missing. Among some 57,000 clones, under 90% were seen once, and the ten largest hold around 0.52%. Sequencing was performed on CD4+ or CD8+ T cells sorted from blood, taken in a trial of the OX40 agonist ivuxolimab. The origin of the receptors is an adult with an advanced solid tumor such as melanoma, head and neck, liver or kidney cancer.

The genes are TRBV7-3 and TRBJ2-1; the D gene could be TRBD1 or TRBD2 (5 bases each). The CDR3 has 14 residues. The germline CDR1 and CDR2 sequences are SGHTA and FQGTGA. Trimming shortened V by 0 bases and J by 14 bases, and 17 bases separated the two germline ends. The CDR3 here is CASSLTSSRGVKFF. CDR3 in DNA: TGTGCCAGCAGCTTAACGTCTAGTAGGGGAGTAAAGTTCTTC.

The chain uses TRBV28 and TRBJ2-3; TRBD2 matches 7 bases. CDR1 and CDR2 from the germline V gene are MDHEN and SYDVKM. The CDR3 has 14 amino acids. Unmatched junction bases numbered 3, after V lost 6 bases and J lost 0 bases. For the CDR3, the DNA is TGTGCCAGCAGCCCAGCGGGGAGCACAGATACGCAGTATTTT. Translating gives CASSPAGSTDTQYF.

The chain carries TRBV4-2 and TRBJ1-3; D gene uncertain. There are 13 residues in the CDR3. Germline CDR1 LGHNA, CDR2 YNFKEQ. V gave up 0 bases and J gave up 10 bases, with 10 bases separating them. CDR3 residues: CASSQDYVRTIYF. The CDR3 DNA sequence: TGTGCCAGCAGCCAAGATTACGTACGGACCATATATTTT.

The V call is TRBV5-8, the J call TRBJ1-2; no clear D. The V and J ends lost 4 bases and 4 bases respectively, with 20 bases between them. CDR1 and CDR2 from the germline V gene are SGHTS and YDEGEE. The CDR3 is 16 residues long. The CDR3: CASSQEVQEAGYGYTF. CDR3 nucleotides: TGTGCCAGCAGCCAAGAGGTGCAGGAGGCGGGCTATGGCTACACCTTC.

This clone has just one count. V and J are TRBV29-1 and TRBJ2-1, with D unclear. CDR3 length: 14 amino acids. CDR1 and CDR2 (germline): SQVTM, ANQGSEA. Deletions cut 8 bases from V and 5 bases from J, with 19 bases between. CDR3 sequence reads: CSSIGTNTNNEQFF. The CDR3 DNA sequence: TGCAGCTCCATCGGCACGAATACTAACAATGAGCAGTTCTTC.

The V and J genes are TRBV10-2 and TRBJ2-1; 12 positions match TRBD2. J was trimmed by 7 bases and V by 8 bases; bases with no gene match: 9. In germline, CDR1 is WSHSY, CDR2 SAAADI. The CDR3 extends over 15 amino acids. The CDR3 nucleotides are TGCGCCAGCCGGCCGGTACTAGCGGGAGGTAATGAGCAGTTCTTC. It yields the protein CASRPVLAGGNEQFF.

This clone has only one observation. V gene TRBV28 combines with J gene TRBJ2-4; D not certain. Germline V CDR1 and CDR2: MDHEN, SYDVKM. Trimming left V 4 bases short and J 0 bases short, with 10 bases between. This CDR3 comprises 15 residues. CDR3 sequence reads: CASSYGRQAKNIQYF. For the CDR3, the DNA is TGTGCCAGCAGTTATGGGCGGCAAGCCAAAAACATTCAGTACTTC.

In this sample, this clone turned up a few times. The CDR3 coding sequence is TGTGCCAGCCTCTCTCTGAACACCGGGGAGCTGTTTTTT. Amino acid sequence: CASLSLNTGELFF. V usage is TRBV28 and J usage is TRBJ2-2; no firm D call. The ends were cut back, 8 bases at V and 1 base at J, with 8 bases in the middle. From germline, CDR1 is MDHEN and CDR2 SYDVKM. The CDR3 length is 13 residues.

The gene calls are TRBV11-3 and TRBJ2-1, with 8 bases fitting TRBD2. CDR1 is SGHNT and CDR2 is YENEEA in the germline V gene. V shed 0 bases, J shed 15 bases, and the junction held 10 bases outside the gene matches. The CDR3 has 14 residues. The CDR3 reads CASSLDSSGGPRFF. CDR3 bases: TGTGCCAGCAGCTTAGATTCGTCGGGAGGGCCCCGGTTCTTC.

The V gene is TRBV28, the J gene TRBJ2-3; D might be TRBD1 or TRBD2, each matching 5 bases. The CDR3 is made up of 17 amino acids. The germline V gene has CDR1 MDHEN and CDR2 SYDVKM. V lost 7 bases and J lost 0, with 20 bases in between. The CDR3 bases are TGTGCCAGCACTACTCACAGGCAGGGAGAAAGCACAGATACGCAGTATTTT. Residues: CASTTHRQGESTDTQYF.

The chain links TRBV6-6 to TRBJ1-1; a weak D match, TRBD1 (5 bases). This CDR3 is built from 14 residues. From germline, CDR1 is MNHNY and CDR2 SVGAGI (reference sequence). Trimming stripped 0 bases from V and 3 bases from J, with 8 bases between. The CDR3 protein is CASSYSGRDTEAFF. CDR3 sequence (DNA): TGTGCCAGCAGTTACTCGGGCAGGGACACTGAAGCTTTCTTT.

The V and J genes are TRBV7-9 and TRBJ2-3, with D perhaps matching TRBD2 (6 bases). In germline, CDR1 is SEHNR, CDR2 FQNEAQ (reference sequence). The CDR3 consists of 14 residues. The germline V and J ends were trimmed by 2 bases and 6 bases, with 12 bases remaining between them. This chain's CDR3 is CASSLSGLTDTQYF. The CDR3 coding sequence is TGTGCCAGCAGCTTAAGTGGACTAACGGATACGCAGTATTTT.

This clone has just one count. The chain employs TRBV5-8 and TRBJ2-3; unclear D gene. The V gene's germline CDR1 is SGHTS and CDR2 YDEGEE. Trimming pared 0 bases from V and 1 base from J, leaving 6 bases between. This CDR3 comprises 14 residues. The CDR3 is CASSLGPGTDTQYF. The CDR3 region has the DNA TGTGCCAGCAGCTTGGGACCTGGCACAGATACGCAGTATTTT.

The chain is built from TRBV11-2 and TRBJ2-4; 11 bases agree with TRBD2. After removal of 4 bases from V and 0 bases from J, the junction contained 11 bases not matched to a gene. The CDR3 is 19 amino acids. Germline V gene lookup returns CDR1 SGHAT and CDR2 FQNNGV. CDR3 DNA: TGTGCCAGCAGCTCCCTACTAGCGGGAGATGTAGTAGCCAAAAACATTCAGTACTTC. Its protein product is CASSSLLAGDVVAKNIQYF.

This clone has only one observation. The chain links TRBV11-2 to TRBJ1-2; no clear D gene. The CDR3 runs 11 residues. V was clipped by 4 bases and J by 2 bases, with 2 bases between them. The germline V gene has CDR1 SGHAT and CDR2 FQNNGV. CDR3 protein: CASSWNYGYTF. In DNA form, the CDR3 reads TGTGCCAGCAGCTGGAACTATGGCTACACCTTC.

This rearrangement joins TRBV11-2 to TRBJ2-2, with no clear D. Germline V CDR1 and CDR2: SGHAT, FQNNGV. The V and J ends lost 3 bases and 1 base respectively, with 18 bases between them. The CDR3 has 18 amino acids. CDR3 sequence: CASSLQAGDGRNTGELFF. DNA of the CDR3: TGTGCCAGCAGCTTGCAAGCAGGTGATGGGCGGAACACCGGGGAGCTGTTTTTT.

This chain joins TRBV28 and TRBJ1-2; unclear D gene. Germline values: CDR1 MDHEN, CDR2 SYDVKM. The germline V and J ends were trimmed by 10 bases and 0 bases, with 9 bases remaining between them. CDR3 length: 12 amino acids. In DNA form, the CDR3 reads TGTGCCATACGGCGAGCTAACTATGGCTACACCTTC. This encodes CAIRRANYGYTF.

This clone was seen a few times. The chain uses TRBV2 and TRBJ1-5; TRBD1 aligns across 9 bases. V was pared by 7 bases and J by 7 bases, with 8 bases of the junction left unmatched. Germline lookup yields CDR1 SNHLY and CDR2 FYNNEI. CDR3 length: 14 residues. The CDR3 spells CASNPQGAGQPQHF. CDR3 bases: TGTGCCAGCAACCCACAGGGGGCAGGCCAGCCCCAGCATTTT.

V usage is TRBV2 and J usage is TRBJ1-4, with D hard to call. This CDR3 contains 13 residues. V lost 7 bases to trimming and J lost 7 bases, with 13 bases between them. Germline V lookup: CDR1 SNHLY, CDR2 FYNNEI. The CDR3 reads CASNSQVGEKLFF. Here the CDR3 DNA reads TGTGCCAGCAACAGCCAGGTTGGTGAAAAACTGTTTTTT.

This chain links TRBV5-4 with TRBJ2-4; D gene unclear. V lost 0 bases to trimming and J lost 2 bases, with 6 bases between them. From germline, CDR1 is SGHNT and CDR2 YYREEE (reference sequence). The CDR3 consists of 14 residues. The CDR3 protein is CASSLDGTKNIQYF. The CDR3 DNA reads as TGTGCCAGCAGCTTGGATGGTACCAAAAACATTCAGTACTTC.

The CDR3 nucleotides are TGCGCCAGCAGCTTGCAGAATCCGGGTTCTAACTATGGCTACACCTTC. It codes for CASSLQNPGSNYGYTF. The J gene is TRBJ1-2, the V gene TRBV5-1; D remains ambiguous. V was trimmed by 1 base and J by 0 bases, leaving 13 bases between them. CDR1 and CDR2 from the germline V gene are SGHRS and YFSETQ. This CDR3 is built from 16 residues.

Sample share makes this clone medium-sized. The chain combines TRBV5-1 with TRBJ1-2; 10 positions agree with TRBD1. This CDR3 is built from 15 residues. The V and J ends lost 6 bases and 5 bases, in that order; junction bases with no gene match: 10. Germline assignment: CDR1 SGHRS and CDR2 YFSETQ. The CDR3 DNA reads TGCGCCAGCACCCCGGGACAGGGGCCTCAGTATGGCTACACCTTC. As protein: CASTPGQGPQYGYTF.

This clone turned up a few times. In DNA, the CDR3 is TGTGCCAGCAGCTTCGGACAGGGCGTAGAGACCCAGTACTTC. Translating it yields CASSFGQGVETQYF. This chain links TRBV7-8 with TRBJ2-5; 8 bases map to TRBD1. This CDR3 region has 14 residues. Looked up from germline, CDR1 is SGHVS and CDR2 is FQNEAQ. Losses at the gene ends were 3 bases for V and 4 bases for J; bases not matched to a gene: 4.